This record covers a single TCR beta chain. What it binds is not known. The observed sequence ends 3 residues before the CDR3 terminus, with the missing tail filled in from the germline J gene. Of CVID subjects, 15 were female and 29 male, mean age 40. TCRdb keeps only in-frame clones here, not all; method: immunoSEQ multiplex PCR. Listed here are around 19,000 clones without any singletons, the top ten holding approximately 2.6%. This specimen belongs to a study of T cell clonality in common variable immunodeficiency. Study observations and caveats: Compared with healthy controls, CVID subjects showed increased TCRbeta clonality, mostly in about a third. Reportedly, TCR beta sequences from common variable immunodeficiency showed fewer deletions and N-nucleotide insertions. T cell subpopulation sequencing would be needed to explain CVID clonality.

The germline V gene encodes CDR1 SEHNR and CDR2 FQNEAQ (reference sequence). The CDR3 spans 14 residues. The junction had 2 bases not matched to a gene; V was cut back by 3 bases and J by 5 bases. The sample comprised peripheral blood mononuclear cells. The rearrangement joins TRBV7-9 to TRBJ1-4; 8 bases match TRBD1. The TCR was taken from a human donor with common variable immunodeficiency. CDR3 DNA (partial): TGTGCCAGCAGCTTGGACAGGGTAAATGAAAAA. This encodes CASSLDRVNEK. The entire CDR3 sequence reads CASSLDRVNEKLFF.